This entry concerns a single TCR beta chain. This specimen comes from a study of T cell responses to AZD1222 COVID-19 vaccine. Per the germline V gene, CDR1 is SGHVS and CDR2 is FQNEAQ. Trimming shortened V by 2 bases and J by 1 base, and 11 bases separated the two germline ends. CDR3 length: 15 residues. Sequencing was performed with immunoSEQ multiplex PCR; in TCRdb, only in-frame clones are kept and a portion is missing. The table records under 95,000 clones, roughly nine tenths of them present only once. The V and J genes are TRBV7-8 and TRBJ2-5; D remains ambiguous. Sequenced material: peripheral blood, taken on day 0 of AZD1222 vaccination. This receptor was obtained from an adult in good health. The CDR3 is CASSLLGRTQETQYF. CDR3 coding DNA: TGTGCCAGCAGCTTACTCGGACGGACCCAAGAGACCCAGTACTTC.